These T cell receptor beta chains were read from a single sample in a study of CXCR3-negative and CXCR3-positive naive CD8 T cells. One entry per CDR3 protein, without DNA, is what TCRdb gives after re-calling the 5' RACE reads. The sample has some 150,000 distinct CDR3 sequences; the top ten hold approximately 0.4%. The sequenced sample consisted of naive CXCR3+ CD8+ T cells from blood. The receptors originated from a human donor in good health. Some clones in this sample may be carry-over from other donors' samples. CDR3s include the opening cysteine and the closing phenylalanine or tryptophan.

J | V | CDR3
TRBJ1-1 | TRBV7-2 | CASSPMNTEAFF
TRBJ2-5 | TRBV4-1 | CASSQVGVGQTQYF
TRBJ2-7 | TRBV5-1 | CASSYTGDPYEQYF
TRBJ1-1 | TRBV12-3/TRBV12-4 | CASSENPTGATEAFF
TRBJ2-2 | TRBV29-1 | CSVAAGGGTGELFF
TRBJ2-2 | TRBV5-1 | CASSSTTGELFF
TRBJ1-1 | TRBV6-5 | CASSYSIGELNTEAFF
TRBJ2-7 | TRBV5-1 | CASSQGLNYEQYF
TRBJ1-2 | TRBV29-1 | CSVLVGDTYGYTF
TRBJ2-3 | TRBV7-3 | CASSLEGLATDTQYF
TRBJ2-1 | TRBV29-1 | CSVARGSPHNEQFF
TRBJ2-7 | TRBV5-6 | CASSEDRGRGSYEQYF
TRBJ2-7 | TRBV4-3 | CASSQDVGGLSYEQYF
TRBJ2-5 | TRBV10-3 | CAISESDRQETQYF
TRBJ2-5 | TRBV18 | CASSPLVRSGPEETQYF
TRBJ2-7 | TRBV7-9 | CASSLSVTSGSYEQYF
TRBJ2-3 | TRBV2 | CASTRGGDADTQYF